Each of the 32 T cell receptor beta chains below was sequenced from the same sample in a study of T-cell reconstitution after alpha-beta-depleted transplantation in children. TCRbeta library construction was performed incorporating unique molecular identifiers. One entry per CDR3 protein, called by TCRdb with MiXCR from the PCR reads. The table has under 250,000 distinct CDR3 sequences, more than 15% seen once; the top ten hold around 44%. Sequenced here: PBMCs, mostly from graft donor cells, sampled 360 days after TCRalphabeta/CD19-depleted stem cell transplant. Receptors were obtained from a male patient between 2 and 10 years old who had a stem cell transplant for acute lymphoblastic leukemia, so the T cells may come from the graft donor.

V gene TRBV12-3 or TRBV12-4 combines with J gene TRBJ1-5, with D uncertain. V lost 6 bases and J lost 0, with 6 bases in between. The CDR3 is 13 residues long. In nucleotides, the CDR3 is TGTGCCAGCAGCCCCAATAGCAATCAGCCCCAGCATTTT. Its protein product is CASSPNSNQPQHF.

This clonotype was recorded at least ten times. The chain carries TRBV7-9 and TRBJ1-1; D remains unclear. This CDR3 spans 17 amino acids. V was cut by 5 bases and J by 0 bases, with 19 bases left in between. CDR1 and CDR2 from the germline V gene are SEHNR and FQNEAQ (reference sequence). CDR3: CASSPTVRGWMNTEAFF. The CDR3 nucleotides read TGTGCCAGCAGCCCAACTGTAAGAGGGTGGATGAACACTGAAGCTTTCTTT.

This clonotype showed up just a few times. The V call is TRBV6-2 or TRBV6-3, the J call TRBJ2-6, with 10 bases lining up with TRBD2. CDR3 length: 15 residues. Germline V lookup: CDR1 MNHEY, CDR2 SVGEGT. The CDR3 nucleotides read TGTGCTGCGGCTAGCGGGGGAGCTGGGGCCAACGTCCTGACTTTC. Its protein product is CAAASGGAGANVLTF.

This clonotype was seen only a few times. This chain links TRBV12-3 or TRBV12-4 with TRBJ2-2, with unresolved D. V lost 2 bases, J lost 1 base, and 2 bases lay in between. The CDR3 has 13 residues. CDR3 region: CASSLQNTGELFF. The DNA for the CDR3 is TGTGCCAGCAGTTTACAGAACACCGGGGAGCTGTTTTTT.

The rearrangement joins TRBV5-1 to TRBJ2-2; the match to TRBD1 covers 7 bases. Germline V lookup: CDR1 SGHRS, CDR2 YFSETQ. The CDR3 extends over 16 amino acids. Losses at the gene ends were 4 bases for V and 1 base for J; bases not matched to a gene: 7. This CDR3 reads CASSPGGQMNTGELFF. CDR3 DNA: TGCGCCAGCAGCCCAGGGGGACAGATGAACACCGGGGAGCTGTTTTTT.

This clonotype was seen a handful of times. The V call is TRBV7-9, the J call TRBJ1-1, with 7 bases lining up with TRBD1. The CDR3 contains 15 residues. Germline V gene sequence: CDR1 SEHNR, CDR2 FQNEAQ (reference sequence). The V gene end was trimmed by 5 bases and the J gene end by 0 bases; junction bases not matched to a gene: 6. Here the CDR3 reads CASSPYTGVNTEAFF. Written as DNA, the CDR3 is TGTGCCAGCAGCCCTTACACAGGGGTGAACACTGAAGCTTTCTTT.

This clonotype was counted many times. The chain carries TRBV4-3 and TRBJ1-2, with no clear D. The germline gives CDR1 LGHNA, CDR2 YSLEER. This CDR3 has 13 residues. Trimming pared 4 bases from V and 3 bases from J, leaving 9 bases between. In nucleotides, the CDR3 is TGCGCCAGCAGCCGACGGGGTTACTATGGCTACACCTTC. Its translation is CASSRRGYYGYTF.

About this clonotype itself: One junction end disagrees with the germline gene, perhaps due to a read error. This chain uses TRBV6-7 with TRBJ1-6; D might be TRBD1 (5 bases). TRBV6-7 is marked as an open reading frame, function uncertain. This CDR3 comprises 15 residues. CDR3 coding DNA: TGTGGCCAGGCTCCGGGGGGGGTGAACAATTCACCCGTCCACTTT. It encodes CGQAPGGVNNSPVHF.

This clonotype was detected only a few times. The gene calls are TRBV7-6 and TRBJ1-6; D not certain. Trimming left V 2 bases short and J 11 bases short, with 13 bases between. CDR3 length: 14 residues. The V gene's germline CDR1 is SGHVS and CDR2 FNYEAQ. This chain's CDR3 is CASSLRRGGAPLHF. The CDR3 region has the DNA TGTGCCAGCAGCTTAAGGCGGGGTGGGGCACCCCTCCACTTT.

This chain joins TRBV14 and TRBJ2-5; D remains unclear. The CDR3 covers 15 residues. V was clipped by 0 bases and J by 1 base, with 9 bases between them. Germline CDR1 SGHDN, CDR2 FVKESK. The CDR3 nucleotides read TGTGCCAGCAGCCAAGACGGGCGGTCCCAAGAGACCCAGTACTTC. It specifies CASSQDGRSQETQYF.

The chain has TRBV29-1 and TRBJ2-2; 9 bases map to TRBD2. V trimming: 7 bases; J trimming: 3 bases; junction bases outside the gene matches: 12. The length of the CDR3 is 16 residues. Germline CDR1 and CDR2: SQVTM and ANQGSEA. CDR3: CSASKAGGPDTGELFF. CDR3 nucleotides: TGCAGCGCATCGAAGGCGGGGGGGCCGGACACCGGGGAGCTGTTTTTT.

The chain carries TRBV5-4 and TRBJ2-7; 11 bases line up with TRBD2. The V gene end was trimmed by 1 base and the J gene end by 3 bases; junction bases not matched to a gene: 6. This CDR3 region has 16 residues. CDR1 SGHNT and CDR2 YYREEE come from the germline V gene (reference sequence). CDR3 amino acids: CASSLSLAGADYEQYF. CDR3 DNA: TGTGCCAGCAGCTTGTCACTAGCGGGGGCCGACTACGAGCAGTACTTC. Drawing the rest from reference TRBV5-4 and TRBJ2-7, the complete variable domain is ETGVTQSPTHLIKTRGQQVTLRCSSQSGHNTVSWYQQALGQGPQFIFQYYREEENGRGNFPPRFSGLQFPNYSSELNVNALELDDSALYLCASSLSLAGADYEQYFGPGTRLTVT.

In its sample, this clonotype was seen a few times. The CDR3 loop is CASSHNRGGTEAFF. In DNA form, the CDR3 reads TGTGCCAGCAGCCACAACAGGGGTGGAACTGAAGCTTTCTTT. V usage is TRBV13 and J usage is TRBJ1-1; 7 nucleotides line up with TRBD1. Per the germline V gene, CDR1 is PRHDT and CDR2 is FYEKMQ (reference sequence). The V segment lost 5 bases and the J segment 5 bases; nucleotides outside the gene matches: 8. The CDR3 runs to 14 residues.

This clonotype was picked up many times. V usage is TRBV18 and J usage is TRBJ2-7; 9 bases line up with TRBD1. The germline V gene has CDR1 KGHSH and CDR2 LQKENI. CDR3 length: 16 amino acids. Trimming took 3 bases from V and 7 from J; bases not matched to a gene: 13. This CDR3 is CASSPPVDRGTGEQYF. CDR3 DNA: TGTGCCAGCTCACCCCCTGTGGACAGGGGCACAGGGGAGCAGTACTTC.

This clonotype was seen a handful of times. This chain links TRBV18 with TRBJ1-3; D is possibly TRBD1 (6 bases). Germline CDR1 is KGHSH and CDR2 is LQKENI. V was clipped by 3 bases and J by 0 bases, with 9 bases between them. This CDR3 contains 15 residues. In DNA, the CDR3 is TGTGCCAGCTCACCCCGGGACATCTCTGGAAACACCATATATTTT. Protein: CASSPRDISGNTIYF.

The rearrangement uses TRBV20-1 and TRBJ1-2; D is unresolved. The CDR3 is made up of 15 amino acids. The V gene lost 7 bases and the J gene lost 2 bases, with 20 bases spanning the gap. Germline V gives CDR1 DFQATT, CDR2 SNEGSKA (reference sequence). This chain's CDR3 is CSVPRPGQTNYGYTF. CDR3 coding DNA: TGCAGTGTTCCGCGGCCTGGGCAGACAAACTATGGCTACACCTTC.

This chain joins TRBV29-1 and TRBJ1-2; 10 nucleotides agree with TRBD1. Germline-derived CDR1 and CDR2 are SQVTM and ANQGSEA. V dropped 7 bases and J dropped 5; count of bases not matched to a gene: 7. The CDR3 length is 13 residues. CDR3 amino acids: CSGGDRGLYGYTF. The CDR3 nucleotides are TGCAGCGGGGGAGACAGGGGGCTTTATGGCTACACCTTC.

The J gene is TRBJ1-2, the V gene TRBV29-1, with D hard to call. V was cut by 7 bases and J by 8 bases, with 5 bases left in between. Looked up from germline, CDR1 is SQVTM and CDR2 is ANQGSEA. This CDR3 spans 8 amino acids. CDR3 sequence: CSEEGYTF. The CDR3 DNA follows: TGCAGCGAAGAAGGCTACACCTTC.

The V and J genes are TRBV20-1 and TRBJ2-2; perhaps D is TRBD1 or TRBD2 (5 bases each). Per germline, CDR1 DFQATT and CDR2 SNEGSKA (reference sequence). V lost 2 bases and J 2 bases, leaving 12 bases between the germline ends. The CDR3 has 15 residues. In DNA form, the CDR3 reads TGCAGTGCTAGATCGCCGGGGCGTAACACCGGGGAGCTGTTTTTT. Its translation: CSARSPGRNTGELFF.

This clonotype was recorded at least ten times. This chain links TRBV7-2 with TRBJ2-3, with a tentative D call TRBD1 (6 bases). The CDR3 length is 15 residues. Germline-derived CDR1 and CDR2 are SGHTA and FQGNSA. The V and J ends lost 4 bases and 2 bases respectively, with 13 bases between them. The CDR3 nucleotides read TGTGCCAGCAGCTCTCAGGGGATTCCCACAGATACGCAGTATTTT. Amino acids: CASSSQGIPTDTQYF.

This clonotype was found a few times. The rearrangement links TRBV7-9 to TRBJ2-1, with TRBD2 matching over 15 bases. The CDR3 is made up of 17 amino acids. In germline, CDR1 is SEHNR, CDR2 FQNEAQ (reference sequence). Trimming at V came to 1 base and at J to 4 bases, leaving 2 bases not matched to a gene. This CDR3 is CASSLVGTSGGYNEQFF. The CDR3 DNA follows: TGTGCCAGCAGCTTAGTAGGGACTAGCGGGGGGTACAATGAGCAGTTCTTC.

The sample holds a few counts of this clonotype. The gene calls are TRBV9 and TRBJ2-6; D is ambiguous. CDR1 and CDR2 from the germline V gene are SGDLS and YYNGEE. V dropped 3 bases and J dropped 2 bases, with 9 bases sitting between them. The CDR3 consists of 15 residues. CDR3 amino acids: CASSGPFTGANVLTF. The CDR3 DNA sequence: TGTGCCAGCAGCGGACCGTTCACTGGGGCCAACGTCCTGACTTTC.

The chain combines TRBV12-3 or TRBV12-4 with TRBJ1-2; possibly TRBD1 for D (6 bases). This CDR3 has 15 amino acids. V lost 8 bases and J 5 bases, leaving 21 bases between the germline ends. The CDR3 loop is CASCTDTGLLYGYTF. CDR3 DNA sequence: TGTGCCAGCTGTACTGACACAGGGCTCCTTTATGGCTACACCTTC.

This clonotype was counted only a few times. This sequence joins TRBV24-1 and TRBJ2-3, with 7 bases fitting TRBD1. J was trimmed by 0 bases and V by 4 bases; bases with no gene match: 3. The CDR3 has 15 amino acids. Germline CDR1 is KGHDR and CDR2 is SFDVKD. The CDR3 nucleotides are TGTGCCACCAGTGAGGAACAGGGGAGCACAGATACGCAGTATTTT. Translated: CATSEEQGSTDTQYF.

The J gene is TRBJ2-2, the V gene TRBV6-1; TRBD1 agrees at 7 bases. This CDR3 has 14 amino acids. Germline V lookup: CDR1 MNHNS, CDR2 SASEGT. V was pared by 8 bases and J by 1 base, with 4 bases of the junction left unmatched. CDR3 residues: CASHTGVNTGELFF. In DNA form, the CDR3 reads TGTGCCAGCCATACAGGGGTGAACACCGGGGAGCTGTTTTTT.

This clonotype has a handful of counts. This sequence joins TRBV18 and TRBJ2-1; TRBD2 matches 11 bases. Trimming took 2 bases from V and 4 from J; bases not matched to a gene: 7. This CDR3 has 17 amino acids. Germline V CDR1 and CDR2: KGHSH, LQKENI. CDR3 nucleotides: TGTGCCAGCTCACCAGCGCTGGGACTAGCGGTTTACAATGAGCAGTTCTTC. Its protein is CASSPALGLAVYNEQFF.

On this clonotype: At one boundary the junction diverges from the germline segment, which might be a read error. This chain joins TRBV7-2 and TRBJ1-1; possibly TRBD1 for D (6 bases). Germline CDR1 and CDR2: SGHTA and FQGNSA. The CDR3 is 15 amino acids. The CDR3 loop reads CASRPIQGGDTEASF. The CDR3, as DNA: TGTGCCAGCAGACCAATCCAGGGAGGGGACACTGAAGCTTCCTTT.

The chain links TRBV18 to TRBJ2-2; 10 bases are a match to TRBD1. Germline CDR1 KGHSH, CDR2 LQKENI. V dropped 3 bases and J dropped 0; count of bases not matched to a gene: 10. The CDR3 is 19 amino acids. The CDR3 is CASSPRTGGAPANTGELFF. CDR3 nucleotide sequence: TGTGCCAGCTCACCGCGGACAGGGGGAGCACCAGCGAACACCGGGGAGCTGTTTTTT.

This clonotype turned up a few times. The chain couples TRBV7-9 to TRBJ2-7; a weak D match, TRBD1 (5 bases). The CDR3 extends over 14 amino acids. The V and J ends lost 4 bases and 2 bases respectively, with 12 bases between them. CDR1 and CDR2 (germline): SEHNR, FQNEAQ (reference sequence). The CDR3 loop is CASSSSGQTYEQYF. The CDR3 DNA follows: TGTGCCAGCAGCTCCTCCGGACAAACCTACGAGCAGTACTTC.

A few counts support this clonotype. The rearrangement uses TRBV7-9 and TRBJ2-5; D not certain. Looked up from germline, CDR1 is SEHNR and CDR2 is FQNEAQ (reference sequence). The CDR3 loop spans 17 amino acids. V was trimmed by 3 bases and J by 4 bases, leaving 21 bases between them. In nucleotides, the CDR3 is TGTGCCAGCAGCTTCGGTAGAACCATAAGCCAAGGAGAGACCCAGTACTTC. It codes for CASSFGRTISQGETQYF. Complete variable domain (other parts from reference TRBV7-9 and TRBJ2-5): DTGVSQNPRHKITKRGQNVTFRCDPISEHNRLYWYRQTLGQGPEFLTYFQNEAQLEKSRLLSDRFSAERPKGSFSTLEIQRTEQGDSAMYLCASSFGRTISQGETQYFGPGTRLLVL.

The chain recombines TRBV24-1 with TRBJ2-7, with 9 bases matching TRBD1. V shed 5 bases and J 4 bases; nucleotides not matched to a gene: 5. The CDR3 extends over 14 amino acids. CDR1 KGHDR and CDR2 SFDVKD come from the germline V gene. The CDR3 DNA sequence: TGTGCCACCAGTGGTACAGGGGGCCTATACGAGCAGTACTTC. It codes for CATSGTGGLYEQYF.

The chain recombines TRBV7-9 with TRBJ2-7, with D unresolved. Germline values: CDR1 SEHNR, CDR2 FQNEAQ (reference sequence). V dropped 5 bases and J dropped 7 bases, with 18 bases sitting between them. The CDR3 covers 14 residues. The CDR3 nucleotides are TGTGCCAGCAGCCTCAGCCTCAGGTGGCAAGAGCAGTACTTC. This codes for CASSLSLRWQEQYF.